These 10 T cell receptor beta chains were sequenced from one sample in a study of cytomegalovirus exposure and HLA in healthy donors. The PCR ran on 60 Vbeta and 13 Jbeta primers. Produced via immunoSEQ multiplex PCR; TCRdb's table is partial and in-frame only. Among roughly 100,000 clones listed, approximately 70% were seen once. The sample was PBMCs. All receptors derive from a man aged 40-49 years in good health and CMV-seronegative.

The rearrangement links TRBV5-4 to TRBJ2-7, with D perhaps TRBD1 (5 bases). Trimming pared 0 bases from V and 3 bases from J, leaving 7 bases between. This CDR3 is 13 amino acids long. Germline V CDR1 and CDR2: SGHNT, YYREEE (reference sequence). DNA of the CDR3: TGTGCCAGCAGCTTGGGACAGAACTACGAGCAGTACTTC. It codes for CASSLGQNYEQYF.

In DNA form, the CDR3 reads TGTGCCAGTAGTATTACCCCGACAGGCGGCAATCAGCCCCAGCATTTT. This sequence encodes CASSITPTGGNQPQHF. The chain carries TRBV19 and TRBJ1-5, with a tentative D call TRBD1 (6 bases). CDR1 is LNHDA and CDR2 is SQIVND in the germline V gene (reference sequence). V was clipped by 3 bases and J by 2 bases, with 14 bases between them. There are 16 residues in the CDR3.

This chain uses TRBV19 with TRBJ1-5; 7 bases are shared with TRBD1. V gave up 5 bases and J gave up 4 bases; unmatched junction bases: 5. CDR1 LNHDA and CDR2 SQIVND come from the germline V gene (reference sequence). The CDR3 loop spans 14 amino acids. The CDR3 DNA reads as TGTGCCAGTAGTCACGACAGGGTAAATCAGCCCCAGCATTTT. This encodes CASSHDRVNQPQHF. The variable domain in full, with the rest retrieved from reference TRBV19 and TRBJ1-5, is DGGITQSPKYLFRKEGQNVTLSCEQNLNHDAMYWYRQDPGQGLRLIYYSQIVNDFQKGDIAEGYSVSREKKESFPLTVTSAQKNPTAFYLCASSHDRVNQPQHFGDGTRLSIL.

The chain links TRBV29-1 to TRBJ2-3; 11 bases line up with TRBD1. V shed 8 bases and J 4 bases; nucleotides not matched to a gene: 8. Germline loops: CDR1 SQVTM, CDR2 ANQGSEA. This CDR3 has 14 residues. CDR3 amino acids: CSSRTGGRSDTQYF. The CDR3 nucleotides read TGCAGCTCCCGGACAGGGGGCAGGTCAGATACGCAGTATTTT.

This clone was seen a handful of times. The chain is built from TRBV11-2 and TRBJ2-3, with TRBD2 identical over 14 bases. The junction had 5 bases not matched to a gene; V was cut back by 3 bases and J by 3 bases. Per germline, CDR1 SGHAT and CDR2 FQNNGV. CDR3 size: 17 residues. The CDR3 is CASSFGLAGGPTDTQYF. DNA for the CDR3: TGTGCCAGCAGCTTCGGACTAGCGGGGGGTCCGACAGATACGCAGTATTTT.

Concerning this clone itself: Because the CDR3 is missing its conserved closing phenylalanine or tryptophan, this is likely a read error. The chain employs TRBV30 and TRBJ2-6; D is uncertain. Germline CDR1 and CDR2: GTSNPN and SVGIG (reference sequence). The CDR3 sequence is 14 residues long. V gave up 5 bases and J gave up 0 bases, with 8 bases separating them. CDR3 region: CAWDRDSGANVLTV. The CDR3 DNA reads TGTGCCTGGGATAGAGACTCTGGGGCCAACGTCCTGACTGTC.

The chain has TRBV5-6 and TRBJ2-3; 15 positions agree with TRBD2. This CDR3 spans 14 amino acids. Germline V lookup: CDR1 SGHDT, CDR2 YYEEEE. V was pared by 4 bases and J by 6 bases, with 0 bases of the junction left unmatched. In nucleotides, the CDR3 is TGTGCCAGCAGCGGACTAGCGGGGGGGGATACGCAGTATTTT. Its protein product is CASSGLAGGDTQYF.

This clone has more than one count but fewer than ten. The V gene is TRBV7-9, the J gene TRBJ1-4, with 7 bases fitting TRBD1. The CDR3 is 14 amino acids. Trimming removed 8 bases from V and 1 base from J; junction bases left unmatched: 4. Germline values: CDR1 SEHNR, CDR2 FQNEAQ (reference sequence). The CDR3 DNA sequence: TGTGCCAGCGGAGACAGGGAAACTAATGAAAAACTGTTTTTT. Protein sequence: CASGDRETNEKLFF.

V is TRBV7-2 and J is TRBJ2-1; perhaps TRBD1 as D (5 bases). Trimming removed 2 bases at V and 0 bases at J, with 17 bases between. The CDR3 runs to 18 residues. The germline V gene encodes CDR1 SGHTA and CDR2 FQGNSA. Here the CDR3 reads CASSLWAAGLNSYNEQFF. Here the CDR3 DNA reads TGTGCCAGCAGCTTATGGGCGGCAGGGTTAAACTCCTACAATGAGCAGTTCTTC.

As DNA, the CDR3 is TGCGCCAGCAGCCAAGGACAGGGGCGCACAGATACGCAGTATTTT. Its translation is CASSQGQGRTDTQYF. The chain recombines TRBV4-1 with TRBJ2-3; 8 bases align to TRBD1. Trimming cost V 1 base and J 1 base; bases outside gene matches: 1. This CDR3 spans 15 amino acids. Germline V CDR1 and CDR2: MGHRA, YSYEKL.